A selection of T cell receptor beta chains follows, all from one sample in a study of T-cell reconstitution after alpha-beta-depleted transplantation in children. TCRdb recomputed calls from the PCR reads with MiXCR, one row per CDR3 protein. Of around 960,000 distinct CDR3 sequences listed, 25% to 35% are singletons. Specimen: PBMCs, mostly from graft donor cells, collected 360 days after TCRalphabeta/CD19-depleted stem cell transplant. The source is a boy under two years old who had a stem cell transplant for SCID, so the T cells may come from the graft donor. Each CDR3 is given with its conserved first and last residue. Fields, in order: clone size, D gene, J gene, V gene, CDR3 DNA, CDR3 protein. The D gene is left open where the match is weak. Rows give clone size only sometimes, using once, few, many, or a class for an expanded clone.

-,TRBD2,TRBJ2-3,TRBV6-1,TGTGCCAGCAGCGGGGGGGTAACTAGCGTGGCGGATACGCAGTATTTT,CASSGGVTSVADTQYF
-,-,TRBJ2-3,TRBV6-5,TGTGCCAGCAGTTACTCACCCATAAGCACAGATACGCAGTATTTT,CASSYSPISTDTQYF
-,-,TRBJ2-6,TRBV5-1,TGCGCCAGCAGCTTTTGGGGACCTGGGGCCAACGTCCTGACTTTC,CASSFWGPGANVLTF
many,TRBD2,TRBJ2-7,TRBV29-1,TGCAGCGTTGGAGATCCGGCTGGTGAGCTGGCGGGGGCCTACGAGCAGTACTTC,CSVGDPAGELAGAYEQYF
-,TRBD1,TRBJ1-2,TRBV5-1,TGCGCCAGCAGGCGGACAGGGGGCGATAACTATGGCTACACCTTC,CASRRTGGDNYGYTF
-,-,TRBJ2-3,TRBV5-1,TGCGCCAGCAGCTTACCACTGGGTCGGAGCACAGATACGCAGTATTTT,CASSLPLGRSTDTQYF
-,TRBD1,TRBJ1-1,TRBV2,TGTGCCAGCAGTGGGACAGGGCGAAACACTGAAGCTTTCTTT,CASSGTGRNTEAFF
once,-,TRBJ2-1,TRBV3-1,TGTGCCAGCAGCCGGATTTGGGAACAGGGAAATGAGCAGTTCTTC,CASSRIWEQGNEQFF
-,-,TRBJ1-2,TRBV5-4,TGTGCCAGCAGCGCCACGGGAAGGCTGGGCTACACCTTC,CASSATGRLGYTF
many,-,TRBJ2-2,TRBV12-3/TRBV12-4,TGTGCCAGCAGCTTGTTCGGGAACACCGGGGAGCTGTTTTTT,CASSLFGNTGELFF
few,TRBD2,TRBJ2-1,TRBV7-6,TGTGCCAGCAGCTTAGGTCCAGCGGGGAAACTCTACAATGAGCAGTTCTTC,CASSLGPAGKLYNEQFF
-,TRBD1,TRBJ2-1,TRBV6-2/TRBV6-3,TGTGCCAGCAGTTACGTGACAGGGAATGAGCAGTTCTTC,CASSYVTGNEQFF
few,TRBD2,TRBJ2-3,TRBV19,TGTGCCAGTAGTATAGGACTAGCCCCTACAGATACGCAGTATTTT,CASSIGLAPTDTQYF
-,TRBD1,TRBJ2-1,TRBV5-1,TGCGCCAGCAGCTTGGCCGGCGGGACAGGGTGGAGAAATGAGCAGTTCTTC,CASSLAGGTGWRNEQFF
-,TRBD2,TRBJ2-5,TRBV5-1,TGCGCCAGCAGCCAACCGAGCGGGGAAGAGACCCAGTACTTC,CASSQPSGEETQYF
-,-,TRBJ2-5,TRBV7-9,TGTGCCAGCAGCTTGCGCGGATCGAGTGAGACCCAGTACTTC,CASSLRGSSETQYF
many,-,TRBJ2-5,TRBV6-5,TGTGCCAGCAGTTACCGGGGGACCCAGTACTTC,CASSYRGTQYF
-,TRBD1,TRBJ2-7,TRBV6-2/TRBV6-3,TGTGCCAGCTTGCAGGGACAGGGGGACGAGCAGTACTTC,CASLQGQGDEQYF
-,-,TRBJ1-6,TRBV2,TGTGCCAGCAACGAACAGGGACGTAGGTCACCCCTCCACTTT,CASNEQGRRSPLHF
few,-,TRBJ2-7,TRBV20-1,TGCAGTGCCAAGGGGGGCAGGGGTTACGAGCAGTACTTC,CSAKGGRGYEQYF
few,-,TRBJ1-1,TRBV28,TGTGCCAGCAGTCTTTGGACGGAGAACACTGAAGCTTTCTTT,CASSLWTENTEAFF
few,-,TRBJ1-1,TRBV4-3,TGCGCCAGCAGCCAAGAACTTCCCCGGGAGACTGAAGCTTTCTTT,CASSQELPRETEAFF
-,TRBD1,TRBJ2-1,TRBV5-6,TGTGCCAGCAGCACCGACAGGGAAATGTCCTACAATGAGCAGTTCTTC,CASSTDREMSYNEQFF
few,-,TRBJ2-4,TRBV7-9,TGTGCCAGCAGCTTGGCCCCAAACCCCAAAAACATTCAGTACTTC,CASSLAPNPKNIQYF
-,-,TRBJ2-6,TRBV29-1,TGCAGCGTGACCCATGGGGCCAACGTCCTGACTTTC,CSVTHGANVLTF
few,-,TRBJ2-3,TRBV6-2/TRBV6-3,TGTGCCAGCCGACTCGACGGCACAGATACGCAGTATTTT,CASRLDGTDTQYF
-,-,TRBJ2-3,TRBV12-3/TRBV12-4,TGTGCCACCAGACCCACCGGGGCGATAGATACGCAGTATTTT,CATRPTGAIDTQYF
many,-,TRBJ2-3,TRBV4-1,TGCGCCAGCAGCCAGGGACACTGCACAGATACGCAGTATTTT,CASSQGHCTDTQYF